Presented here are 8 T cell receptor beta chains from one specimen sequenced in a study of shared T cell receptors in the human thymus. Repertoires were generated with immunoSEQ multiplex PCR, while TCRdb's copy carries only in-frame clones and drops some. The repertoire has about 380,000 clones, 85% to 95% of them found once; the top ten carry around 0.018%. The sequenced material came from thymocytes. The receptors derive from a human donor.

V gene TRBV28 combines with J gene TRBJ2-1; 9 bases are a match to TRBD1. Trimming at V came to 5 bases and at J to 4 bases, leaving 6 bases not matched to a gene. The germline V gene has CDR1 MDHEN and CDR2 SYDVKM. This CDR3 has 15 amino acids. The CDR3 is CASSHRDRAYNEQFF. The CDR3 DNA reads as TGTGCCAGCAGTCACCGGGACAGGGCGTACAATGAGCAGTTCTTC.

The rearrangement uses TRBV6-4 and TRBJ2-7, with D possibly called TRBD1 or TRBD2 (5 bases each). This CDR3 contains 15 residues. V lost 2 bases and J lost 6, with 17 bases in between. From germline, CDR1 is MRHNA and CDR2 SNTAGT. The CDR3 coding sequence is TGTGCCAGCAGTGACCCCCCCAGAGGGGCTCGCGAGCAGTACTTC. It codes for CASSDPPRGAREQYF.

The rearrangement links TRBV5-8 to TRBJ2-7, with no clear D. Germline lookup yields CDR1 SGHTS and CDR2 YDEGEE. V lost 1 base, J lost 3 bases, and 5 bases lay in between. This CDR3 region has 12 residues. CDR3: CASSLRLYEQYF. In DNA, the CDR3 is TGTGCCAGCAGCTTGCGGCTCTACGAGCAGTACTTC.

The J gene is TRBJ2-7, the V gene TRBV7-2, with D unresolved. Trimming took 3 bases from V and 4 from J, leaving 19 bases between them. The CDR3 spans 16 residues. Germline V CDR1 and CDR2: SGHTA, FQGNSA. The CDR3 sequence: CASSFSVIITIYEQYF. CDR3 DNA: TGTGCCAGCAGCTTTTCTGTCATAATCACAATTTACGAGCAGTACTTC.

V gene TRBV19 combines with J gene TRBJ1-1, with D unresolved. V lost 3 bases and J lost 1, with 12 bases in between. Germline loops: CDR1 LNHDA, CDR2 SQIVND (reference sequence). The CDR3 runs to 15 residues. The CDR3 sequence is CASSIRAAENTEAFF. The DNA for the CDR3 is TGTGCCAGTAGTATTCGAGCCGCGGAGAACACTGAAGCTTTCTTT.

The chain links TRBV20-1 to TRBJ1-1; D is unresolved. CDR3 length: 9 residues. CDR1 DFQATT and CDR2 SNEGSKA come from the germline V gene (reference sequence). Trimming removed 5 bases at V and 7 bases at J, with 5 bases between. The CDR3 protein is CSAGNEAFF. The CDR3, as DNA: TGCAGTGCTGGGAATGAAGCTTTCTTT.

The chain links TRBV7-9 to TRBJ1-1; D not resolved. This CDR3 region has 11 residues. V was shortened by 8 bases and J by 4 bases, with 8 bases between the two germline ends. Germline V gives CDR1 SEHNR, CDR2 FQNEAQ (reference sequence). This CDR3 reads CASPEGTEAFF. In DNA, the CDR3 is TGTGCCAGCCCTGAGGGCACTGAAGCTTTCTTT.

The count of this clone is one. The chain employs TRBV2 and TRBJ1-3, with TRBD1 as a possible D gene (5 bases). The CDR3 covers 16 residues. Germline V gives CDR1 SNHLY, CDR2 FYNNEI. Trimming took off 4 bases at V and 0 bases at J, with 13 bases between the two ends. The chain's CDR3 is CASSGGPRSSGNTIYF. CDR3 nucleotide sequence: TGTGCCAGCAGTGGGGGACCGAGGTCCTCTGGAAACACCATATATTTT.